Each of the 11 T cell receptor beta chains below was sequenced from the same sample in a study of T cell responses to AZD1222 COVID-19 vaccine. Clones were sequenced by immunoSEQ multiplex PCR, and TCRdb holds only the in-frame ones, with some missing. Of 200,000 or so clones in the sample, approximately 93% were seen once. This specimen was peripheral blood, taken 28 days after the second AZD1222 dose. The receptor set was obtained from an adult who received the AZD1222 COVID-19 vaccine.

The chain recombines TRBV5-1 with TRBJ2-5; TRBD2 matches at 9 bases. CDR3 size: 15 residues. From germline, CDR1 is SGHRS and CDR2 YFSETQ. The V and J ends lost 6 bases and 3 bases, in that order; junction bases with no gene match: 9. CDR3 bases: TGCGCCAGCACATCGCGGGGGGGCGGTGAAGAGACCCAGTACTTC. The encoded protein is CASTSRGGGEETQYF.

V usage is TRBV9 and J usage is TRBJ1-1; D call uncertain. The V gene lost 2 bases and the J gene lost 0 bases, with 5 bases spanning the gap. CDR3 length: 13 residues. The germline V gene encodes CDR1 SGDLS and CDR2 YYNGEE. The CDR3 protein is CASSVRLNTEAFF. CDR3 DNA: TGTGCCAGCAGCGTTCGGCTGAACACTGAAGCTTTCTTT. The whole variable domain, remainder taken from reference TRBV9 and TRBJ1-1, is DSGVTQTPKHLITATGQRVTLRCSPRSGDLSVYWYQQSLDQGLQFLIQYYNGEERAKGNILERFSAQQFPDLHSELNLSSLELGDSALYFCASSVRLNTEAFFGQGTRLTVV.

This clone occurred once. The J gene is TRBJ2-1, the V gene TRBV6-1; D remains ambiguous. Trimming took off 3 bases at V and 2 bases at J, with 11 bases between the two ends. CDR1 is MNHNS, CDR2 SASEGT, per germline. The CDR3 loop spans 15 amino acids. This CDR3 reads CASSEGIGPYNEQFF. The CDR3 DNA sequence: TGTGCCAGCAGTGAGGGGATTGGACCCTACAATGAGCAGTTCTTC.

The gene calls are TRBV27 and TRBJ1-1, with D tentatively TRBD1 (5 bases). V lost 5 bases and J 6 bases, leaving 19 bases between the germline ends. CDR1 is MNHEY, CDR2 SMNVEV, per germline (reference sequence). CDR3 length: 15 residues. The CDR3: CASSTRGPLRAEAFF. CDR3 bases: TGTGCCAGCAGTACAAGGGGCCCCTTACGCGCTGAAGCTTTCTTT.

The chain links TRBV2 to TRBJ1-1; 9 bases are a match to TRBD1. The length of the CDR3 is 15 residues. The trim removed 7 bases at V and 5 bases at J, leaving 11 bases unmatched. Germline CDR1 reads SNHLY; CDR2 reads FYNNEI. DNA of the CDR3: TGTGCCAGCACCCTGCGGACAGGGGAGGGAACTGAAGCTTTCTTT. This gives the protein CASTLRTGEGTEAFF.

This clone was counted a single time. The gene calls are TRBV3-1 (or the pseudogene TRBV3-2) and TRBJ2-1; D may correspond to TRBD1 or TRBD2 (5 bases each). Germline V lookup: CDR1 LGHDT, CDR2 YNNKEL (reference sequence). V shed 0 bases and J shed 0 bases, with 15 bases lying between them. The CDR3 covers 18 residues. CDR3 coding DNA: TGTGCCAGCAGCCAAGATTTTCCTTCGGGGCCCTCCTACAATGAGCAGTTCTTC. This codes for CASSQDFPSGPSYNEQFF.

This clone was detected once. The chain links TRBV30 to TRBJ1-2, with D possibly TRBD1 on 5 matching bases. CDR1 is GTSNPN, CDR2 SVGIG, per germline (reference sequence). This CDR3 has 13 amino acids. V lost 5 bases and J lost 8, with 18 bases in between. The CDR3: CAWANTGSFGYTF. The CDR3 region has the DNA TGTGCCTGGGCCAACACAGGCTCCTTCGGCTACACCTTC.

V is TRBV9 and J is TRBJ2-5, with 7 bases fitting TRBD2. Germline V CDR1 and CDR2: SGDLS, YYNGEE. Losses at the gene ends were 1 base for V and 5 bases for J; bases not matched to a gene: 8. The CDR3 consists of 15 residues. CDR3 coding DNA: TGTGCCAGCAGCGTAACCGGGGGGATTGGGGAGACCCAGTACTTC. Its protein is CASSVTGGIGETQYF.

This chain links TRBV7-8 with TRBJ1-6, with D unresolved. V gave up 1 base and J gave up 8 bases, with 12 bases separating them. The V gene's germline CDR1 is SGHVS and CDR2 FQNEAQ. The length of the CDR3 is 15 residues. CDR3: CASSLDGSSYSPLHF. The CDR3 DNA reads as TGTGCCAGCAGCTTAGATGGCAGCTCTTATTCACCCCTCCACTTT. The entire variable domain, with the rest obtained from reference TRBV7-8 and TRBJ1-6, is as follows: GAGVSQSPRYKVAKRGQDVALRCDPISGHVSLFWYQQALGQGPEFLTYFQNEAQLDKSGLPSDRFFAERPEGSVSTLKIQRTQQEDSAVYLCASSLDGSSYSPLHFGNGTRLTVT.

The chain joins TRBV2 to TRBJ2-3; D might be TRBD2 (6 bases). Germline V CDR1 and CDR2: SNHLY, FYNNEI. V was shortened by 4 bases and J by 0 bases, with 14 bases between the two germline ends. The CDR3 consists of 16 residues. The CDR3 DNA reads as TGTGCCAGCAGTGGGCGGGGTAGGACTAGCACAGATACGCAGTATTTT. Its protein is CASSGRGRTSTDTQYF.

The V gene is TRBV18, the J gene TRBJ2-5; 7 positions match TRBD2. From germline, CDR1 is KGHSH and CDR2 LQKENI. This CDR3 has 15 amino acids. The junction had 6 bases not matched to a gene; V was cut back by 0 bases and J by 5 bases. This CDR3 reads CASSPPSGEGETQYF. The CDR3 region has the DNA TGTGCCAGCTCACCACCTTCCGGGGAGGGGGAGACCCAGTACTTC.